A single sample is the source of the 7 T cell receptor beta chains below, sequenced in a study of T cell responses to AZD1222 COVID-19 vaccine. Measured with immunoSEQ multiplex PCR; TCRdb has only the in-frame clones, and not every one. The sample yields under 200,000 clones, about nine tenths seen once. Source: peripheral blood, taken on day 0 of AZD1222 vaccination. The receptors shown here come from an adult in good health.

This chain uses TRBV1 with TRBJ2-3; the listed D gene, TRBD2, was not tested against the DNA. TRBV1 is a known pseudogene. The CDR3 length is 21 residues. The CDR3: CTSSQRLPGLAGGPSTDTQYF. CDR3 bases: TGCACCAGCAGCCAAAGACTGCCGGGACTAGCGGGAGGGCCAAGCACAGATACGCAGTATTTT.

This chain uses TRBV5-4 with TRBJ2-3; no definite D call. CDR3 length equals 12 residues. With 0 bases removed from V and 4 bases from J, the gap between germline ends came to 3 bases. Germline-derived CDR1 and CDR2 are SGHNT and YYREEE (reference sequence). The CDR3, as DNA: TGTGCCAGCAGCTTGGCTGCAGATACGCAGTATTTT. Its protein product is CASSLAADTQYF.

The V call is TRBV9, the J call TRBJ1-2; D uncertain. V shed 3 bases and J shed 3 bases, with 9 bases lying between them. CDR3 size: 13 residues. CDR1 is SGDLS and CDR2 is YYNGEE in the germline V gene. CDR3 in DNA: TGTGCCAGCAGCGCAGGTGGGCACTATGGCTACACCTTC. Encoded protein: CASSAGGHYGYTF.

This rearrangement joins TRBV27 to TRBJ1-1, with a tentative D call TRBD1 (5 bases). CDR3 length equals 14 residues. The V end lost 7 bases, the J end lost 3 bases, and 15 bases lay between the germline ends. Per the germline V gene, CDR1 is MNHEY and CDR2 is SMNVEV (reference sequence). CDR3: CASKQAGLDTEAFF. CDR3 nucleotide sequence: TGTGCCAGCAAACAGGCGGGGTTGGACACTGAAGCTTTCTTT.

The table lists this clone with many counts. The chain joins TRBV25-1 to TRBJ2-7; D gene ambiguous. Per germline, CDR1 MGHDK and CDR2 SYGVNS. This CDR3 is 13 amino acids long. V dropped 8 bases and J dropped 7 bases, with 18 bases sitting between them. CDR3 amino acids: CASATGATGEQYF. The DNA for the CDR3 is TGTGCCAGCGCTACTGGAGCTACTGGGGAGCAGTACTTC.

Here the CDR3 DNA reads TGCGCCAGCAGCCAAGATTCGGGGGTGAGCAATCAGCCCCAGCATTTT. It is translated as CASSQDSGVSNQPQHF. The chain uses TRBV4-3 and TRBJ1-5; tentative D call: TRBD1 (5 bases). V shed 0 bases and J shed 1 base, with 10 bases lying between them. This CDR3 comprises 16 residues. Germline CDR1 reads LGHNA; CDR2 reads YSLEER.

The rearrangement links TRBV5-1 to TRBJ1-1, with 8 bases aligning to TRBD1. The length of the CDR3 is 19 residues. Germline loops: CDR1 SGHRS, CDR2 YFSETQ. V was pared by 3 bases and J by 2 bases, with 18 bases of the junction left unmatched. The CDR3, as DNA: TGCGCCAGCAGCTATGACAGGGGTAGCTGGCGTAGGGGAAACACTGAAGCTTTCTTT. Its protein is CASSYDRGSWRRGNTEAFF.